This T cell receptor beta chain was retrieved from a study of T cell responses to AZD1222 COVID-19 vaccine. General study points: Reportedly, nearly half the spike-specific TCRs target unmutated variant regions.

This clone was recorded once. The antigen is unknown. Sequenced by immunoSEQ multiplex PCR; TCRdb stores in-frame clones only, minus some. The sample consists of approximately 110,000 clones, roughly 87% of them appearing once. This material consisted of peripheral blood, taken on day 0 of AZD1222 vaccination. The source of this sequence is an adult in good health.

Here the CDR3 DNA reads TGTGCCAGCAGTTTATCATATCGCGATACGCAGTATTTT. It translates to CASSLSYRDTQYF. The genes are TRBV27 and TRBJ2-3; D unresolved. CDR3 size: 13 residues. CDR1 MNHEY and CDR2 SMNVEV come from the germline V gene (reference sequence). Trimming removed 0 bases from V and 6 bases from J, with 7 bases in between.